A single T cell receptor (beta chain) is shown here with its context. Its antigen is currently not known. Per-nucleotide qualities are absent, and no much larger clonotype sits a single base away. For TCR Vbeta sequencing, memory CD4+ T cells were sorted ex vivo from the peripheral blood of both healthy controls and narcolepsy patients. The CDR1 and CDR2 encoded by the germline V gene are SNHLY and FYNNEI. Counted from cysteine to phenylalanine, this CDR3 has 14 amino acids. The sequence is cut down to CDR3 DNA, 42 bases in frame from base 1. At the junction V is shortened by 6 bases and J by 3 bases, with 14 bases in between. Library creation used the immunoSEQ multiplex PCR assay. As stored in TCRdb, this immuneACCESS dataset retains in-frame rearrangements with V and J assigned. A fraction of the clones does not appear; measured against another copy, unresolved V genes explain less than half of the discrepancy, and the remainder lacks a known reason. A total of around 19,000 clones appear in this sample, roughly 80% of them only once. The top ten constitute 1.5% to 2% of the sample.

This specimen comes from a study of T cells in narcolepsy listed by TCRdb under 2018. Concerning the study at large: Healthy control donors were enrolled in the study alongside patients who had narcolepsy type 1 or type 2 (NT1, NT2). Autoreactive T cells targeting hypocretin neuron self-antigens (hypocretin, TRIB2) were sought in narcolepsy patients, and TCR Vbeta sequencing was used to track clonotypes in blood and CSF. Broader findings and caveats from the paper: HCRT-specific and TRIB2-specific autoreactive clonotypes were highlighted in plots that compared CD4+ T cell clonotypes in CSF versus blood from the same patient. No sequences matching autoreactive T cell clones were present in some of the blood memory CD4+ repertoires from patients and controls. Autoreactive clonotypes were reported to be detected serially in the blood of the same patients and of different patients, but not in the blood of healthy controls. Numbers of sequenced blood memory CD4+ clonotypes were comparable, averaging roughly 40,000 in patients and some 33,000 in controls.

The receptor was derived from a human donor in good health. The chain couples TRBV2 to TRBJ1-1, with the D gene too uncertain to name. Sequencing was performed on memory (CD45RA-) CD4+ T cells from blood. The cell subset or site label corresponds to: memory T cells sorted ex vivo from peripheral blood. The CDR3 amino acid sequence is: CASRAQVRDTEAFF. The nucleotide sequence is TGTGCCAGCAGAGCTCAGGTCCGAGACACTGAAGCTTTCTTT.